This TCR beta chain was found in a study of T cell responses to AZD1222 COVID-19 vaccine. Regarding the study as a whole: Donors in the cohort were predominantly white British and more often female, and clonal diversity was possibly underestimated. Dominant CD4 TCR responses targeted spike regions 160-218 and 743-854. Increases in Spike-specific TCR breadth and depth were seen after two AZD1222 doses. Among those given AZD1222, only six were seropositive at baseline.

Germline CDR1 reads SGDLS; CDR2 reads YYNGEE. There are 16 residues in the CDR3. Using immunoSEQ multiplex PCR, the repertoire was profiled, and TCRdb retains in-frame clones only, with some absent. Among about 270,000 clones listed, around 93% were seen once. In the case of this clone: What it recognizes is unknown. At one of its ends the junction is not consistent with the germline gene, which may arise from a read error.

Material: peripheral blood, obtained 28 days after the second AZD1222 dose. The sequence was collected from an adult who received the AZD1222 COVID-19 vaccine. The rearrangement links TRBV9 to TRBJ1-1; D not resolved. The CDR3 spells CASNVPRHRANTEAFF. DNA for the CDR3: TGTGCCAGCAACGTACCCCGACATAGGGCGAACACTGAAGCTTTCTTT. Full variable domain (outside the CDR3, taken from reference TRBV9 and TRBJ1-1): DSGVTQTPKHLITATGQRVTLRCSPRSGDLSVYWYQQSLDQGLQFLIQYYNGEERAKGNILERFSAQQFPDLHSELNLSSLELGDSALYFCASNVPRHRANTEAFFGQGTRLTVV.